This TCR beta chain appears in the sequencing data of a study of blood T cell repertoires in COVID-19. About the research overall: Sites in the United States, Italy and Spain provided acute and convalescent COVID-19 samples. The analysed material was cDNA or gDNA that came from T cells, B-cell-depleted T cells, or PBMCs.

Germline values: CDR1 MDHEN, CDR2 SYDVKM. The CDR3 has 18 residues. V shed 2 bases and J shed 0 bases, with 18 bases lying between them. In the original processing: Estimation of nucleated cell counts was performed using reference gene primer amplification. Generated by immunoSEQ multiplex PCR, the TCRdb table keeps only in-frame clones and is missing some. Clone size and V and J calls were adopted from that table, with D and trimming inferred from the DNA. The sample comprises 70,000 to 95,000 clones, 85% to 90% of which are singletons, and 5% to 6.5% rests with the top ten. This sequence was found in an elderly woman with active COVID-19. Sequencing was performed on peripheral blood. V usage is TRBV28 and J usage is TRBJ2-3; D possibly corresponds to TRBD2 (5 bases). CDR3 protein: CASSLHSYSSGSTDTQYF. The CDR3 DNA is TGTGCCAGCAGTTTACACAGTTACAGCTCGGGGAGCACAGATACGCAGTATTTT.